This passage covers 7 T cell receptor beta chains from one sample sequenced in a study of T cells expressing NK-cell markers. TCRdb re-called the 5' RACE reads and shows each CDR3 protein once, DNA omitted. The sample holds about 430,000 distinct CDR3 sequences. The sample was blood T cells: a sorted CD56 or NKG2C T cell subset, CD4+ or CD8+ T cells, or bulk PBMC T cells (not recorded which). The receptors shown here come from a woman between 45 and 65 years old in good health.

The rearrangement joins TRBV11-3 to TRBJ2-3; TCRdb names TRBD2, which stays unverified in the absence of DNA. The CDR3 runs 18 residues. The germline CDR1 and CDR2 sequences are SGHNT and YENEEA. The CDR3 sequence is CASSGIFPTSGRSNTQYF.

The V and J genes are TRBV18 and TRBJ1-2. Germline V lookup: CDR1 KGHSH, CDR2 LQKENI. The CDR3 contains 13 residues. CDR3 protein: CASSPPGGLGYTF. Complete variable domain (other parts from reference TRBV18 and TRBJ1-2): NAGVMQNPRHLVRRRGQEARLRCSPMKGHSHVYWYRQLPEEGLKFMVYLQKENIIDESGMPKERFSAEFPKEGPSILRIQQVVRGDSAAYFCASSPPGGLGYTFGSGTRLTVV.

The genes are TRBV6-1 and TRBJ2-1. Germline V gene data show CDR1 as MNHNS and CDR2 as SASEGT. The CDR3 sequence is 17 residues long. The CDR3 is CASSDVRAGGSWNEQFF.

This chain uses TRBV2 with TRBJ2-5; absent DNA, TCRdb's TRBD2 call cannot be checked. There are 14 residues in the CDR3. CDR1 is SNHLY, CDR2 FYNNEI, per germline. This CDR3 is CASREATAGGTQYF.

The CDR3 spells CASSLGQNSPLHF. The J gene is TRBJ1-6, the V gene TRBV12-3 or TRBV12-4. The CDR3 extends over 13 amino acids.

The chain couples TRBV12-3 or TRBV12-4 to TRBJ1-1; TCRdb proposes TRBD1, but this gene call is untestable without DNA. There are 14 residues in the CDR3. CDR3 residues: CASSLTGVSTEAFF.

This chain links TRBV7-2 with TRBJ2-1. CDR1 is SGHTA and CDR2 is FQGNSA in the germline V gene. This CDR3 has 17 amino acids. The CDR3 sequence: CASSLGTVELKNNEQFF.